The TCR beta chain described here comes from a study of blood T cell repertoires in COVID-19 (dated by TCRdb to 2018 to 2021). Some background on the complete study: Samples covering the acute and convalescent phases of COVID-19 were provided by collaborators in the United States, Italy and Spain. The material from the prospective study consisted of cDNA or gDNA derived from T cells, B-cell-depleted T cells, or PBMCs. Subjects who had been exposed to COVID-19, were actively infected with it, or had recovered from it provided the deeply sampled blood TCRbeta repertoires that made up the dataset. The repertoires were made available in a free public database intended to serve as a resource for research on the immune response to SARS-CoV-2. The samples were drawn from two sources: the first 160 participants of the ongoing ImmuneRACE study, and approximately 1,300 subjects contributed by 6 global collaborators. Nearly every sample came with metadata listing a de-identified subject ID, COVID-19 status, age in years and sex. HLA class I and class II types, where available, came from metadata supplied by the sample provider rather than from assay-based typing.

What the authors observed across the whole study: The amount of clinical and demographic metadata varied by source and participant and was provided uncurated.

The immunoSEQ Assay, a bias-controlled multiplex PCR, was used to amplify TCRbeta CDR3 regions from genomic DNA. In the source study's methods: Nucleated cell counts per sample were estimated from amplification of reference gene primers within the assay. To quantify the absolute abundance of each unique TCRbeta CDR3 rearrangement, sequence reads were collapsed and filtered. Productive Simpson clonality was computed per sample as the square root of Simpson's diversity index over productive rearrangements. In its TCRdb copy, this immuneACCESS table keeps in-frame sequences only and misses some clones. Where compared with another copy, unresolved V genes explain less than half of these, and the others have no known cause. The V and J calls and the clone size are those of that table, but D and trimming were determined from the DNA. This sample gives some 110,000 clones in total; around 86% of them show up just once. Of the sample, about 5.7% falls within the top ten clones.

Notes on this clone: What this receptor recognizes is not known. No much larger clonotype is one base removed from it; base qualities were not supplied.

Reading from cysteine to phenylalanine, the CDR3 counts 15 amino acids. The read is trimmed to its CDR3 DNA, 45 bases read in frame from base 1. The germline V gene (reference sequence) specifies LNHDA as CDR1 and SQIVND as CDR2. V and J lose 5 bases and 8 bases, and a span of 16 bases separates them. Collaborating institutions collected whole blood in K2EDTA tubes following their own protocols. For TCRbeta analysis, collaborators shipped samples in one of three forms: frozen whole blood, isolated PBMCs, or DNA extracted from either of those sample types. Sequenced sample: peripheral blood. The chain employs TRBV19 and TRBJ1-6; a tentative D match to TRBD1 spans 5 bases. This clonotype was sampled from a human donor in a cohort sampled during active COVID-19. The DNA sequence follows: TGTGCCAGTAGTGGCTTCGGGGGGATTGATTCACCCCTCCACTTT. This sequence encodes CASSGFGGIDSPLHF.